These T cell receptor beta chains were read from a single sample in a study of neurological immune-mediated disorders. TCRdb reanalysed the 5' RACE reads using MiXCR and keeps one entry per CDR3 protein. The table includes about 66,000 distinct CDR3 sequences, almost 4% detected once. Material for sequencing was PBMCs. Receptors were obtained from a man younger than 40 with multiple sclerosis. The CDR3 runs from the conserved cysteine through the conserved F or W. Each record gives: clone size, D gene, J gene, V gene, CDR3 DNA, CDR3 protein. The D gene is left open where the match is weak. Clone size is given as once, few, many, or a class for an expanded clone.

clone size: many; D gene: TRBD1; J gene: TRBJ1-1; V gene: TRBV16; CDR3 DNA: TGTGCCAGCAGACGATCAGGGGGCACTGAAGCTTTCTTT; CDR3 protein: CASRRSGGTEAFF
clone size: many; D gene: .; J gene: TRBJ1-1; V gene: TRBV29-1; CDR3 DNA: TGCAGCGTTGAAGGGGCTGGGTTGAACACTGAAGCTTTCTTT; CDR3 protein: CSVEGAGLNTEAFF
clone size: many; D gene: .; J gene: TRBJ2-6; V gene: TRBV5-1; CDR3 DNA: TGCGCCAGCAGCTTGGAGCAGGGGGGAGCCAACGTCCTGACTTTC; CDR3 protein: CASSLEQGGANVLTF
clone size: many; D gene: TRBD2; J gene: TRBJ2-5; V gene: TRBV9; CDR3 DNA: TGTGCCAGCAGCGCCGGCGGGACTAGCGGGGGATACCAAGAGACCCAGTACTTC; CDR3 protein: CASSAGGTSGGYQETQYF
clone size: many; D gene: .; J gene: TRBJ2-2; V gene: TRBV5-1; CDR3 DNA: TGCGCCAGCAGCCATGGCCGACATACGAACACCGGGGAGCTGTTTTTT; CDR3 protein: CASSHGRHTNTGELFF
clone size: many; D gene: TRBD1; J gene: TRBJ1-1; V gene: TRBV7-8; CDR3 DNA: TGTGCCAGCAGCCTGGGACAGGGATTGAACACTGAAGCTTTCTTT; CDR3 protein: CASSLGQGLNTEAFF
clone size: many; D gene: .; J gene: TRBJ1-6; V gene: TRBV14; CDR3 DNA: TGTGCCAGCAGCCAAGTTCCTTCATCACCCCTCCACTTT; CDR3 protein: CASSQVPSSPLHF
clone size: many; D gene: TRBD1; J gene: TRBJ2-3; V gene: TRBV12-3/TRBV12-4; CDR3 DNA: TGTGCCAGCAGTTCGGGACAGGGTCAGCGTACGCAGTATTTT; CDR3 protein: CASSSGQGQRTQYF
clone size: many; D gene: TRBD1; J gene: TRBJ1-2; V gene: TRBV27; CDR3 DNA: TGTGCCAGCAGTTTAAAAGGGACAGGCTATGGCTACACCTTC; CDR3 protein: CASSLKGTGYGYTF
clone size: many; D gene: .; J gene: TRBJ2-1; V gene: TRBV5-6; CDR3 DNA: TGTGCCAGCAGCTTGGGAGGGATGACAAACAATGAGCAGTTCTTC; CDR3 protein: CASSLGGMTNNEQFF
clone size: many; D gene: .; J gene: TRBJ1-6; V gene: TRBV7-2; CDR3 DNA: TGTGCCAGCAGCTTAGGGGGGGTTTATAATTCACCCCTCCACTTT; CDR3 protein: CASSLGGVYNSPLHF
clone size: many; D gene: .; J gene: TRBJ2-5; V gene: TRBV20-1; CDR3 DNA: TGCAGTGCTAGTCTGGGTTCAAAGGGAGAGACCCAGTACTTC; CDR3 protein: CSASLGSKGETQYF
clone size: many; D gene: .; J gene: TRBJ2-7; V gene: TRBV3-1; CDR3 DNA: TGTGCCAGCAGCCAGTCCGGGTCCGGATACTACGAGCAGTACTTC; CDR3 protein: CASSQSGSGYYEQYF
clone size: many; D gene: TRBD1; J gene: TRBJ2-2; V gene: TRBV7-9; CDR3 DNA: TGTGCCAGCAGCTTACGGGGACAGGGATTCACCGGGGAGCTGTTTTTT; CDR3 protein: CASSLRGQGFTGELFF
clone size: many; D gene: .; J gene: TRBJ2-2; V gene: TRBV5-1; CDR3 DNA: TGCGCCAGCAGCTTCATAAGAGGGTTGCACACCGGGGAGCTGTTTTTT; CDR3 protein: CASSFIRGLHTGELFF
clone size: many; D gene: .; J gene: TRBJ2-2; V gene: TRBV12-3/TRBV12-4; CDR3 DNA: TGTGCCAGCAGCCCCCGGGACACGTACACCGGGGAGCTGTTTTTT; CDR3 protein: CASSPRDTYTGELFF
clone size: many; D gene: TRBD2; J gene: TRBJ2-2; V gene: TRBV6-5; CDR3 DNA: TGTGCCAGCAGTCTAGCGGGGGGGCTCGTCGGGGAGCTGTTTTTT; CDR3 protein: CASSLAGGLVGELFF
clone size: many; D gene: TRBD1; J gene: TRBJ1-1; V gene: TRBV27; CDR3 DNA: TGTGCCAGCAGTTTATCTAAAGGGACAGGGGGTCTCGGGACTGAAGCTTTCTTT; CDR3 protein: CASSLSKGTGGLGTEAFF
clone size: many; D gene: .; J gene: TRBJ2-7; V gene: TRBV2; CDR3 DNA: TGTGCCAGCAGTGGAGGACTCTCCTACGAGCAGTACTTC; CDR3 protein: CASSGGLSYEQYF
clone size: many; D gene: .; J gene: TRBJ2-3; V gene: TRBV15; CDR3 DNA: TGTGCCACCAGCTACCTCCCCCCAGGGACAGATACGCAGTATTTT; CDR3 protein: CATSYLPPGTDTQYF